A single sample is the source of the 9 T cell receptor beta chains below, sequenced in a study of shared clonotypes between healthy human individuals. Only in-frame clones appear in the TCRdb table, and some are missing; sequencing was by immunoSEQ multiplex PCR. The sample carries about 700,000 clones, about 91% recorded once. The naive CD8 population came from CD45RO-negative cells selected for CCR7, without terminally differentiated effector memory CD45RA+ cells. Sequenced: naive CD8+ T cells sorted from blood. The source of these receptors is a man aged 25-40 years in good health.

The J gene is TRBJ1-1, the V gene TRBV19, with D unclear. The germline CDR1 and CDR2 sequences are LNHDA and SQIVND (reference sequence). V was trimmed by 4 bases and J by 1 base, leaving 4 bases between them. CDR3 length equals 12 residues. The CDR3 loop reads CASSNGNTEAFF. CDR3 nucleotides: TGTGCCAGTAGTAACGGGAACACTGAAGCTTTCTTT.

This rearrangement joins TRBV5-6 to TRBJ2-7, with a weak D call TRBD2 (6 bases). The CDR3 sequence is 14 residues long. Germline CDR1 reads SGHDT; CDR2 reads YYEEEE. Trimming took off 7 bases at V and 1 base at J, with 15 bases between the two ends. CDR3 coding DNA: TGTGCCAGCCGTAGCCAAGGGAGGTCCTACGAGCAGTACTTC. This codes for CASRSQGRSYEQYF.

V gene TRBV11-2 combines with J gene TRBJ2-7; TRBD2 matches 12 bases. V trimming: 5 bases; J trimming: 6 bases; junction bases outside the gene matches: 8. The CDR3 length is 15 residues. CDR1 and CDR2 (germline): SGHAT, FQNNGV. CDR3 loop: CASSTPTSGSREQYF. The CDR3 DNA sequence: TGTGCCAGCAGCACTCCGACTAGCGGGAGTCGCGAGCAGTACTTC.

The chain joins TRBV7-6 to TRBJ1-4, with D tentatively TRBD1 (6 bases). CDR3 length equals 16 residues. V was trimmed by 5 bases and J by 3 bases, leaving 16 bases between them. Per the germline V gene, CDR1 is SGHVS and CDR2 is FNYEAQ. This CDR3 is CASSVRGGPANEKLFF. CDR3 DNA: TGTGCCAGCAGCGTTAGAGGGGGGCCCGCTAATGAAAAACTGTTTTTT. Combining the CDR3 with reference TRBV7-6 and TRBJ1-4 gives the whole variable domain GAGVSQSPRYKVTKRGQDVALRCDPISGHVSLYWYRQALGQGPEFLTYFNYEAQQDKSGLPNDRFSAERPEGSISTLTIQRTEQRDSAMYRCASSVRGGPANEKLFFGSGTQLSVL.

This rearrangement joins TRBV10-1 to TRBJ1-2, with D hard to call. The CDR3 runs 15 residues. V lost 3 bases, J lost 6 bases, and 17 bases lay in between. Germline CDR1 reads WNHNN; CDR2 reads SYGVQD (reference sequence). CDR3 DNA sequence: TGCGCCAGCAGTGAACACCATCTGAACTACAATGGCTACACCTTC. It specifies CASSEHHLNYNGYTF.

The V and J genes are TRBV4-3 and TRBJ2-2; 8 bases align to TRBD2. The J segment lost 4 bases and the V segment lost 0 bases, leaving 10 bases of the junction unmatched. There are 18 residues in the CDR3. Looked up from germline, CDR1 is LGHNA and CDR2 is YSLEER. The CDR3 region has the DNA TGCGCCAGCAGCCAAGAATTCGAGCGGGAGTGGACCACCGGGGAGCTGTTTTTT. This sequence encodes CASSQEFEREWTTGELFF.

This rearrangement joins TRBV27 to TRBJ2-2; maybe TRBD1 (7 bases). The CDR3 runs 14 residues. Deletions cut 6 bases from V and 4 bases from J, with 12 bases between. The V gene's germline CDR1 is MNHEY and CDR2 SMNVEV (reference sequence). The CDR3 DNA follows: TGTGCCAGCAGACCAGGGGGGTTCACCGGGGAGCTGTTTTTT. This codes for CASRPGGFTGELFF.

The chain carries TRBV5-1 and TRBJ2-1; no clear D. Germline V gene data show CDR1 as SGHRS and CDR2 as YFSETQ. The length of the CDR3 is 12 residues. Trimming cost V 5 bases and J 8 bases, with 11 bases left between them. The CDR3 DNA is TGCGCCAGCAGTGGTAGCCCCCATGAGCAGTTCTTC. Its protein is CASSGSPHEQFF.

This chain joins TRBV7-9 and TRBJ2-1; maybe TRBD2 (5 bases). CDR3 length: 16 residues. Germline CDR1 reads SEHNR; CDR2 reads FQNEAQ (reference sequence). The ends were cut back, 5 bases at V and 1 base at J, with 15 bases in the middle. In DNA form, the CDR3 reads TGTGCCAGCAGCCCACCGGACTTTAGATCCTACAATGAGCAGTTCTTC. Its translation: CASSPPDFRSYNEQFF.